This T cell receptor (beta chain) was recovered during a study of blood T cell repertoires in COVID-19 (dated by TCRdb to the early 2020s). Study-level background: Collaborator samples came from the United States, Italy and Spain and covered acute and convalescent phases of COVID-19. The material from the prospective study consisted of cDNA or gDNA derived from T cells, B-cell-depleted T cells, or PBMCs. The dataset comprised deeply sampled blood TCRbeta repertoires from subjects exposed to, actively infected with, or recovered from COVID-19. The repertoires were made available in a free public database intended to serve as a resource for research on the immune response to SARS-CoV-2. Samples came from the ongoing ImmuneRACE study (first 160 participants) plus 1,254 subjects from 6 global collaborators. Nearly every sample came with metadata listing a de-identified subject ID, COVID-19 status, age in years and sex. HLA class I and class II types, where available, came from metadata supplied by the sample provider rather than from assay-based typing.

Each collaborating institution followed its own protocols to collect whole blood in K2EDTA tubes. Collaborator samples were shipped for TCRbeta analysis as frozen whole blood, isolated PBMCs, or DNA extracted from either sample type. Broad study findings and their caveats: The quantity of clinical and demographic metadata differed by source and by participant and was supplied without curation.

Details on this clone: Its cognate antigen has yet to be identified. The sample holds no much larger clone one base away, and base qualities are not on file.

TCRbeta CDR3 regions were amplified from genomic DNA using the immunoSEQ Assay, a bias-controlled multiplex PCR. The paper's processing steps were these. Within the assay, amplification of reference gene primers was used to estimate how many nucleated cells each sample contained. Sequence reads were collapsed and filtered to measure the absolute abundance of every unique TCRbeta CDR3 rearrangement. For each sample, productive Simpson clonality was calculated by taking the square root of Simpson's diversity index across productive rearrangements. Entries here come from immuneACCESS through TCRdb and include only in-frame sequences with V and J called. Some clones fail to appear in such tables; in the studies checked, an unresolved V gene covers under half of the shortfall, and the cause of the remainder is unknown. V, J and clone size are taken as reported in that table, and D and trimming were inferred from the DNA itself. The table for this sample lists approximately 130,000 clones; over 55% of them were counted only once. The ten most abundant clones make up under 2.5% of the sample.

CDR1 and CDR2, per the germline V gene, are KGHSH and LQKENI. The CDR3 starts with the cysteine, ends with the phenylalanine, and has 18 residues. Just the 54-base CDR3 DNA is kept, in frame starting at base 1. V is pared back by 2 bases and J by 5 bases, with 24 bases lying between the germline termini. Sequencing was done on a sample of peripheral blood. The TCR sequence derives from a woman in her 70s with acute or convalescent COVID-19. This receptor chain uses TRBV18 and TRBJ1-1; the D region possibly corresponds to TRBD1 (6 bases align). The CDR3: CASSPKQGFGSAMTEAFF. The sequence in DNA is TGTGCCAGCTCACCAAAACAGGGTTTCGGGTCCGCGATGACTGAAGCTTTCTTT.